Here is one T cell receptor beta chain with its context. Clones were read by immunoSEQ multiplex PCR, and TCRdb kept only the in-frame ones, dropping some. Of more than 250,000 clones listed, 88% are singletons. These data originate in a study of blood T cell repertoires in COVID-19. Study as a whole: Both acute and convalescent COVID-19 samples were obtained from the United States, Italy and Spain.

J lost 5 bases, V lost 10 bases, and 10 bases had no gene match. The germline gives CDR1 MNHEY, CDR2 SVGAGI. The CDR3 extends over 14 amino acids. The clonotype was recovered from a human donor in a cohort sampled during active COVID-19. What was sequenced was peripheral blood. The chain is built from TRBV6-5 and TRBJ2-7; 11 bases agree with TRBD2. In DNA, the CDR3 is TGTGCCACCCAAGATAGCGGGAGGGCCCACGAGCAGTACTTC. Residues: CATQDSGRAHEQYF.